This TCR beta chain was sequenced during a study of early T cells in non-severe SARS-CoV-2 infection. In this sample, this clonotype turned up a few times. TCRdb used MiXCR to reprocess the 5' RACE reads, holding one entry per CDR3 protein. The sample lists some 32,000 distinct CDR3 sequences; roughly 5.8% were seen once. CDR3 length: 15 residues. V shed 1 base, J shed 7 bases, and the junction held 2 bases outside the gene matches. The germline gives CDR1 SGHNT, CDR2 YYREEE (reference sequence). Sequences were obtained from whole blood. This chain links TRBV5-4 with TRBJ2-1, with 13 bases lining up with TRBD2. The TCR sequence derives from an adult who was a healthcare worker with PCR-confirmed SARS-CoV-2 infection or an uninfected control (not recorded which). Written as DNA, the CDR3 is TGTGCCAGCAGCTTGACTAGCGGGAGGGCGAATGAGCAGTTCTTC. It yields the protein CASSLTSGRANEQFF.